Listed here are 32 T cell receptor beta chains from one sample, sequenced in a study of blood T cell repertoires in COVID-19. The assay was immunoSEQ multiplex PCR, and TCRdb's table has in-frame clones only and misses some. Of some 200,000 clones in the sample, 70% to 80% were seen once. Sequencing was performed on PBMCs or T cells enriched from blood (not recorded which). The receptor set was obtained from a woman between 45 and 60 years old who had recovered from COVID-19.

This rearrangement joins TRBV11-2 to TRBJ1-3; D possibly corresponds to TRBD1 (6 bases). The CDR3 has 16 residues. V lost 0 bases, J lost 1 base, and 10 bases lay in between. Per the germline V gene, CDR1 is SGHAT and CDR2 is FQNNGV. The CDR3 nucleotides are TGTGCCAGCAGCTTAGACTCAGGGGTATCTGGAAACACCATATATTTT. Amino acid sequence: CASSLDSGVSGNTIYF. The variable domain in full, with the rest retrieved from reference TRBV11-2 and TRBJ1-3, is EAGVAQSPRYKIIEKRQSVAFWCNPISGHATLYWYQQILGQGPKLLIQFQNNGVVDDSQLPKDRFSAERLKGVDSTLKIQPAKLEDSAVYLCASSLDSGVSGNTIYFGEGSWLTVV.

The chain joins TRBV18 to TRBJ2-3, with TRBD2 matching over 7 bases. J was trimmed by 0 bases and V by 3 bases; bases with no gene match: 9. Germline V lookup: CDR1 KGHSH, CDR2 LQKENI. This CDR3 spans 17 amino acids. The CDR3 reads CASSPNPLSGSTDTQYF. The CDR3 DNA follows: TGTGCCAGCTCACCCAACCCTCTTAGCGGGAGCACAGATACGCAGTATTTT.

The rearrangement links TRBV3-1 (or the pseudogene TRBV3-2) to TRBJ2-1; 10 nucleotides align to TRBD2. Germline values: CDR1 LGHDT, CDR2 YNNKEL (reference sequence). This CDR3 has 18 amino acids. The V and J ends lost 2 bases and 8 bases, in that order; junction bases with no gene match: 15. The CDR3 loop is CASSQLGTSEGPVHEQFF. CDR3 coding DNA: TGTGCCAGCAGCCAACTCGGGACTAGCGAGGGCCCGGTCCATGAGCAGTTCTTC.

This clone was seen once. The CDR3 DNA reads TGTGCCAGCAGCCGTGACAGCGGGAGGACCGGGGAGCTGTTTTTT. Translation gives CASSRDSGRTGELFF. The rearrangement joins TRBV11-2 to TRBJ2-2; 9 bases line up with TRBD2. The CDR3 is 15 residues long. Losses at the gene ends were 5 bases for V and 5 bases for J; bases not matched to a gene: 6. The germline gives CDR1 SGHAT, CDR2 FQNNGV.

The chain combines TRBV18 with TRBJ2-5; 7 bases are a match to TRBD1. Germline V CDR1 and CDR2: KGHSH, LQKENI. The CDR3 extends over 15 amino acids. V was pared by 4 bases and J by 4 bases, with 9 bases of the junction left unmatched. The CDR3 region is CASSREKGAGETQYF. For the CDR3, the DNA is TGTGCCAGCTCACGAGAGAAGGGGGCGGGAGAGACCCAGTACTTC.

The chain uses TRBV28 and TRBJ1-1; perhaps TRBD1 as D (6 bases). The germline V gene has CDR1 MDHEN and CDR2 SYDVKM. Trimming stripped 5 bases from V and 4 bases from J, with 14 bases between. This CDR3 is 14 amino acids long. CDR3 in DNA: TGTGCCAGCAGTCCATCGGACAGAGCCACTGAAGCTTTCTTT. This translates into CASSPSDRATEAFF.

The chain joins TRBV27 to TRBJ2-1; 8 nucleotides align to TRBD2. The CDR3 is 17 amino acids. Germline V CDR1 and CDR2: MNHEY, SMNVEV (reference sequence). V shed 5 bases, J shed 4 bases, and the junction held 13 bases outside the gene matches. The CDR3 loop is CASSPSPGTSLYNEQFF. CDR3 nucleotide sequence: TGTGCCAGCAGTCCATCCCCCGGGACTAGTTTATACAATGAGCAGTTCTTC.

The sample holds a few counts of this clone. V usage is TRBV5-1 and J usage is TRBJ2-3; unclear D gene. This CDR3 spans 15 amino acids. Between the trimmed V and J ends, which lost 5 bases and 0 bases, there was a span of 13 bases. Germline assignment: CDR1 SGHRS and CDR2 YFSETQ. The CDR3 nucleotides are TGCGCCAGCAGAAATACACCGACTAGCACAGATACGCAGTATTTT. Translating gives CASRNTPTSTDTQYF.

The J gene is TRBJ1-4, the V gene TRBV18; possible D gene TRBD1, 5 bases. The CDR3 has 15 amino acids. Trimming pared 0 bases from V and 4 bases from J, leaving 9 bases between. Looked up from germline, CDR1 is KGHSH and CDR2 is LQKENI. The CDR3 nucleotides are TGTGCCAGCTCACCACCGGGGCAGATTAATGAAAAACTGTTTTTT. Amino acid sequence: CASSPPGQINEKLFF.

The rearrangement joins TRBV14 to TRBJ1-2; no firm D call. Trimming removed 3 bases from V and 1 base from J, with 6 bases in between. CDR1 is SGHDN and CDR2 is FVKESK in the germline V gene. This CDR3 is built from 13 residues. The DNA for the CDR3 is TGTGCCAGCAGCCATGAGCGTAACTATGGCTACACCTTC. This sequence encodes CASSHERNYGYTF.

This chain connects TRBV7-2 to TRBJ1-2; 8 bases are a match to TRBD1. From germline, CDR1 is SGHTA and CDR2 FQGNSA. The CDR3 contains 13 residues. V gave up 5 bases and J gave up 8 bases; unmatched junction bases: 7. CDR3 protein: CASSRDRQTGYTF. The CDR3 region has the DNA TGTGCCAGCAGCAGGGACAGGCAAACGGGCTACACCTTC.

This chain connects TRBV15 to TRBJ1-2; D might be TRBD1 (5 bases). CDR3 length: 16 amino acids. Germline CDR1 is LNHNV and CDR2 is YYDKDF (reference sequence). Trimming removed 0 bases at V and 7 bases at J, with 18 bases between. The CDR3 DNA follows: TGTGCCACCAGCAGAGATCAGGGAGGCGGTACGGGTGGCTACACCTTC. Protein: CATSRDQGGGTGGYTF.

This chain links TRBV15 with TRBJ2-7, with D tentatively TRBD1 (5 bases). V lost 0 bases to trimming and J lost 3 bases, with 18 bases between them. This CDR3 spans 17 amino acids. The germline V gene has CDR1 LNHNV and CDR2 YYDKDF (reference sequence). CDR3 DNA sequence: TGTGCCACCAGCAGAGATGGGGCTGTACTTAATGTCTACGAGCAGTACTTC. It translates to CATSRDGAVLNVYEQYF.

This chain connects TRBV16 to TRBJ1-5; D uncertain. This CDR3 spans 14 amino acids. CDR1 KGHSY and CDR2 FQNENV come from the germline V gene. Trimming took 8 bases from V and 0 from J, leaving 11 bases between them. The CDR3 DNA is TGTGCCAGCGTCGCGGGGTCTAGCAATCAGCCCCAGCATTTT. Translating it yields CASVAGSSNQPQHF.

The chain is built from TRBV18 and TRBJ1-1; TRBD1 matches at 9 bases. Germline V lookup: CDR1 KGHSH, CDR2 LQKENI. This CDR3 is built from 14 residues. The V and J ends lost 8 bases and 1 base, in that order; junction bases with no gene match: 5. The CDR3 DNA reads TGTGCCAGCGCGACGGGACAGGGGAACACTGAAGCTTTCTTT. It specifies CASATGQGNTEAFF. Filled out from reference TRBV18 and TRBJ1-1, the complete variable domain reads NAGVMQNPRHLVRRRGQEARLRCSPMKGHSHVYWYRQLPEEGLKFMVYLQKENIIDESGMPKERFSAEFPKEGPSILRIQQVVRGDSAAYFCASATGQGNTEAFFGQGTRLTVV.

This clone was seen just once. The rearrangement links TRBV3-1 (or the pseudogene TRBV3-2) to TRBJ1-4; 7 nucleotides match TRBD1. The CDR3 covers 13 residues. V trimming: 9 bases; J trimming: 3 bases; junction bases outside the gene matches: 4. Looked up from germline, CDR1 is LGHDT and CDR2 is YNNKEL (reference sequence). This chain's CDR3 is CASIGTANEKLFF. CDR3 DNA sequence: TGTGCCAGTATCGGGACAGCTAATGAAAAACTGTTTTTT.

The J gene is TRBJ2-5, the V gene TRBV6-5; 14 positions agree with TRBD2. The CDR3 runs 15 residues. Losses at the gene ends were 8 bases for V and 6 bases for J; bases not matched to a gene: 8. From germline, CDR1 is MNHEY and CDR2 SVGAGI. The CDR3 coding sequence is TGTGCCAGCTCTGGGACTAGCGGGAGTTCACAGACCCAGTACTTC. Encoded protein: CASSGTSGSSQTQYF.

The J gene is TRBJ1-4, the V gene TRBV14; unclear D gene. V was trimmed by 6 bases and J by 3 bases, leaving 5 bases between them. Germline V lookup: CDR1 SGHDN, CDR2 FVKESK. The CDR3 runs 12 residues. The CDR3 here is CASRRANEKLFF. The CDR3, as DNA: TGTGCCAGCAGGAGGGCTAATGAAAAACTGTTTTTT.

The chain recombines TRBV6-5 with TRBJ2-7; the match to TRBD1 covers 9 bases. This CDR3 comprises 13 residues. Per germline, CDR1 MNHEY and CDR2 SVGAGI. The V gene end was trimmed by 10 bases and the J gene end by 4 bases; junction bases not matched to a gene: 8. The CDR3 DNA reads as TGTGCCATCTCACAGGGGGCACAATACGAGCAGTACTTC. This encodes CAISQGAQYEQYF.

The J gene is TRBJ1-2, the V gene TRBV2, with D possibly being TRBD1 (6 bases). The CDR3 covers 12 residues. V lost 6 bases, J lost 8 bases, and 13 bases lay in between. Looked up from germline, CDR1 is SNHLY and CDR2 is FYNNEI. CDR3 amino acids: CASRRAGDGYTF. The CDR3 DNA is TGTGCCAGCAGGAGGGCAGGGGACGGCTACACCTTC. Supplemented by reference TRBV2 and TRBJ1-2, the full variable domain reads EPEVTQTPSHQVTQMGQEVILRCVPISNHLYFYWYRQILGQKVEFLVSFYNNEISEKSEIFDDQFSVERPDGSNFTLKIRSTKLEDSAMYFCASRRAGDGYTFGSGTRLTVV.

The chain carries TRBV9 and TRBJ2-3; tentatively, D is TRBD1 (6 bases). This CDR3 contains 15 residues. The ends were cut back, 0 bases at V and 0 bases at J, with 8 bases in the middle. Germline CDR1 is SGDLS and CDR2 is YYNGEE. CDR3: CASSVDRGSTDTQYF. CDR3 nucleotides: TGTGCCAGCAGCGTAGATAGGGGGAGCACAGATACGCAGTATTTT.

V is TRBV12-2 and J is TRBJ2-7; TRBD1 is taken as the D call from the table, unchecked against the DNA. TRBV12-2 is classified as a pseudogene. The CDR3 is 13 amino acids. CDR3: CASRFLGQGEQYF. The CDR3, as DNA: TGTGCAAGTCGCTTCCTTGGACAGGGTGAGCAGTACTTC.

The chain has TRBV4-1 and TRBJ1-5, with 7 bases lining up with TRBD1. Germline V gene sequence: CDR1 MGHRA, CDR2 YSYEKL. The trim removed 0 bases at V and 6 bases at J, leaving 11 bases unmatched. CDR3 length: 17 residues. Here the CDR3 reads CASSQDVSGGVGQPQHF. For the CDR3, the DNA is TGCGCCAGCAGCCAAGATGTGTCAGGGGGTGTGGGTCAGCCCCAGCATTTT.

The chain recombines TRBV6-2 or TRBV6-3 with TRBJ2-7, with 9 positions matching TRBD1. The CDR3 consists of 15 residues. CDR1 and CDR2 (germline): MNHEY, SVGEGT. The junction had 7 bases not matched to a gene; V was cut back by 6 bases and J by 1 base. CDR3 residues: CASSETGTGSYEQYF. In DNA, the CDR3 is TGTGCCAGCAGCGAAACCGGGACAGGGTCCTACGAGCAGTACTTC.

This clone was detected a few times. The V gene is TRBV3-1 (or the pseudogene TRBV3-2), the J gene TRBJ1-1, with D perhaps matching TRBD1 (6 bases). Germline lookup yields CDR1 LGHDT and CDR2 YNNKEL (reference sequence). Trimming stripped 4 bases from V and 0 bases from J, with 15 bases between. This CDR3 has 16 amino acids. CDR3 nucleotide sequence: TGTGCCAGCAGCCTAGGGGGGGCGGCAATGAACACTGAAGCTTTCTTT. Protein sequence: CASSLGGAAMNTEAFF.

This rearrangement joins TRBV7-3 to TRBJ1-6; tentative D call: TRBD1 (6 bases). The germline V and J ends were trimmed by 4 bases and 12 bases, with 10 bases remaining between them. The CDR3 extends over 12 amino acids. Germline CDR1 SGHTA, CDR2 FQGTGA. The CDR3 nucleotides read TGTGCCAGCAGCTCGCAGACAGGACCCCTCCACTTT. The encoded protein is CASSSQTGPLHF.

The sample holds one count of this clone. The chain joins TRBV11-2 to TRBJ2-1; 7 positions match TRBD2. The CDR3 runs 16 residues. Trimming took 5 bases from V and 1 from J; bases not matched to a gene: 8. From germline, CDR1 is SGHAT and CDR2 FQNNGV. CDR3 sequence: CASSALSGLSYNEQFF. CDR3 nucleotides: TGTGCCAGCAGCGCTCTTTCGGGACTATCCTACAATGAGCAGTTCTTC.

Of note for this clone: The same CDR3 arises from other DNA sequences in this sample as well. This chain joins TRBV19 and TRBJ2-5; maybe TRBD2 (6 bases). The CDR3 totals 12 residues. The V gene's germline CDR1 is LNHDA and CDR2 SQIVND (reference sequence). V lost 6 bases to trimming and J lost 4 bases, with 9 bases between them. CDR3 sequence: CASSIGGETQYF. The CDR3 DNA reads as TGTGCCAGTAGCATCGGGGGAGAGACCCAGTACTTC.

This clone was seen a handful of times. The chain is built from TRBV25-1 and TRBJ2-3; unclear D gene. The CDR3 consists of 13 residues. The ends were cut back, 2 bases at V and 3 bases at J, with 6 bases in the middle. The germline V gene has CDR1 MGHDK and CDR2 SYGVNS. In DNA form, the CDR3 reads TGTGCCAGCAGTGAACCCCGTACAGATACGCAGTATTTT. Translation gives CASSEPRTDTQYF.

V is TRBV28 and J is TRBJ1-4; 8 positions agree with TRBD1. Per germline, CDR1 MDHEN and CDR2 SYDVKM. The CDR3 is 15 residues long. The V gene end was trimmed by 6 bases and the J gene end by 0 bases; junction bases not matched to a gene: 3. DNA of the CDR3: TGTGCCAGCAGGGTACAGGGGGCAACTAATGAAAAACTGTTTTTT. This encodes CASRVQGATNEKLFF.

V and J are TRBV5-4 and TRBJ2-1, with 8 bases fitting TRBD2. The CDR3 is made up of 14 amino acids. Germline-derived CDR1 and CDR2 are SGHNT and YYREEE (reference sequence). Germline trimming cut 6 bases from V and 9 bases from J; bases unmatched to any gene: 11. CDR3 coding DNA: TGTGCCAGCACCGGTAGCGGGACGTTCGGTGAGCAGTTCTTC. Encoded protein: CASTGSGTFGEQFF.

The chain links TRBV7-9 to TRBJ2-2; 11 nucleotides agree with TRBD2. Trimming took 4 bases from V and 2 from J; bases not matched to a gene: 12. The CDR3 sequence is 19 residues long. Germline CDR1 is SEHNR and CDR2 is FQNEAQ (reference sequence). The CDR3 DNA reads as TGTGCCAGCAGCTCAGACGGGACTAGCGGAGCCTACAACACCGGGGAGCTGTTTTTT. Residues: CASSSDGTSGAYNTGELFF.